The present entry profiles one T cell receptor (beta chain) with its context. Data came from immunoSEQ multiplex PCR; TCRdb stores just in-frame clones and leaves some out. Of under 200,000 clones listed, roughly 90% were seen once; the top ten hold roughly 0.56%. This record belongs to a study of blood T cell repertoires in COVID-19. Germline V gene sequence: CDR1 MGHRA, CDR2 YSYEKL. Trimming removed 1 base from V and 4 bases from J, with 10 bases in between. This CDR3 region has 15 residues. V gene TRBV4-1 combines with J gene TRBJ1-4; tentatively, D is TRBD1 (6 bases). The TCR sequence derives from a man between 50 and 59 years old with acute or convalescent COVID-19. The sequencing sample was made of peripheral blood. CDR3 in amino acids: CASSQADRRNEKLFF. The CDR3 coding sequence is TGCGCCAGCAGCCAAGCCGACAGGCGTAATGAAAAACTGTTTTTT.